These 30 T cell receptor beta chains originate from one sample sequenced in a study of blood T cells in healthy people across ages. A second about 7 to 11 cycle PCR used barcoded and J-beta primers. Each CDR3 protein is one row after TCRdb ran MiXCR on the 5' RACE reads. Among approximately 1.5 million distinct CDR3 sequences, approximately 32% were seen once, and the ten largest hold roughly 12%. The sequenced material came from blood. Receptors were obtained from a young woman in good health.

This clonotype has just one count. The junction shows a germline mismatch at one end, possibly a read error. The chain combines TRBV11-2 with TRBJ2-5; possibly TRBD1 or TRBD2 for D (5 bases each). Germline lookup yields CDR1 SGHAT and CDR2 FQNNGV. This CDR3 contains 14 residues. CDR3 nucleotides: TGTACCAGCAGGAAGTGGGGGTCCCAAGGGACCCAGTACTTC. Residues: CTSRKWGSQGTQYF.

The V call is TRBV20-1, the J call TRBJ1-6; no definite D call. The V end lost 0 bases, the J end lost 6 bases, and 9 bases lay between the germline ends. This CDR3 region has 14 residues. CDR1 is DFQATT, CDR2 SNEGSKA, per germline (reference sequence). CDR3 DNA sequence: TGCAGTGCTAGAGATGGGAGCCTTAATTCACCCCTCCACTTT. Amino acids: CSARDGSLNSPLHF.

The chain carries TRBV11-2 and TRBJ2-1; D gene ambiguous. The CDR3 is 15 residues long. Trimming took off 0 bases at V and 6 bases at J, with 12 bases between the two ends. CDR1 SGHAT and CDR2 FQNNGV come from the germline V gene. The CDR3 DNA is TGTGCCAGCAGCTTAGAATTCGGATCCCCCAATGAGCAGTTCTTC. Translated: CASSLEFGSPNEQFF.

The table lists this clonotype with a few counts. This rearrangement joins TRBV4-1 to TRBJ2-7, with TRBD2 matching 12 bases. The length of the CDR3 is 17 residues. The V and J ends lost 0 bases and 6 bases, in that order; junction bases with no gene match: 9. CDR1 and CDR2 from the germline V gene are MGHRA and YSYEKL. Here the CDR3 reads CASSQETSGGLLSEQYF. DNA of the CDR3: TGCGCCAGCAGCCAAGAGACTAGCGGGGGTCTCCTCTCCGAGCAGTACTTC.

There are a few counts of this clonotype. The genes are TRBV20-1 and TRBJ2-7; 8 bases align to TRBD1. V lost 6 bases, J lost 3 bases, and 10 bases stayed unmatched. This CDR3 region has 14 residues. Germline lookup yields CDR1 DFQATT and CDR2 SNEGSKA (reference sequence). For the CDR3, the DNA is TGCAGTGCCCCGGACCGGGACAGGCTCTACGAGCAGTACTTC. This gives the protein CSAPDRDRLYEQYF.

This clonotype was seen only a few times. The chain is built from TRBV4-1 and TRBJ2-1; possibly TRBD1 or TRBD2 for D (5 bases each). Germline lookup yields CDR1 MGHRA and CDR2 YSYEKL. Trimming pared 5 bases from V and 8 bases from J, leaving 25 bases between. The CDR3 totals 17 residues. The CDR3 DNA is TGCGCCAGCAGCTTGGGACGTGGCGGTAAAGAACCCGATGAGCAGTTCTTC. Its translation is CASSLGRGGKEPDEQFF.

The table lists this clonotype with a count of one. This may be a read error, as it is one base from a much larger clone. The CDR3 sequence is CGASKRGEGNEQFF. Here the CDR3 DNA reads TGCGGCGCTTCCAAGCGGGGGGAGGGCAATGAGCAGTTCTTC. This chain links TRBV29-1 with TRBJ2-1, with 9 bases matching TRBD2. The CDR3 loop spans 14 amino acids. Germline values: CDR1 SQVTM, CDR2 ANQGSEA.

The chain couples TRBV5-1 to TRBJ2-7; 12 bases agree with TRBD2. The germline CDR1 and CDR2 sequences are SGHRS and YFSETQ. Losses at the gene ends were 4 bases for V and 6 bases for J; bases not matched to a gene: 11. This CDR3 spans 16 amino acids. DNA for the CDR3: TGCGCCAGCAGCCCCGGACCTAGCGGGGGGGCTCTCGAGCAGTACTTC. Translation gives CASSPGPSGGALEQYF.

This clonotype was picked up a small number of times. The rearrangement uses TRBV5-1 and TRBJ2-7; D is ambiguous. Deletions cut 0 bases from V and 2 bases from J, with 9 bases between. The CDR3 runs to 14 residues. Per the germline V gene, CDR1 is SGHRS and CDR2 is YFSETQ. CDR3 DNA sequence: TGCGCCAGCAGCTTGGGGCGGAAGACCTACGAGCAGTACTTC. It yields the protein CASSLGRKTYEQYF.

This clonotype was seen only a few times. The V call is TRBV21-1, the J call TRBJ2-7; no check of the table's D call, TRBD1, against the DNA was made. TRBV21-1 is a known pseudogene. This CDR3 region has 15 residues. The CDR3 DNA reads as TGTGCCAGCAGCACCAGGACAAATCCGTCCTACGAGCAGTACTTC. This encodes CASSTRTNPSYEQYF.

This chain links TRBV7-2 with TRBJ1-1; D unresolved. The length of the CDR3 is 13 residues. Trimming took off 6 bases at V and 0 bases at J, with 8 bases between the two ends. Germline V gene sequence: CDR1 SGHTA, CDR2 FQGNSA. CDR3 region: CASSRSLNTEAFF. CDR3 DNA: TGTGCCAGCAGTCGAAGCTTGAACACTGAAGCTTTCTTT. Variable domain in full (rest from reference TRBV7-2 and TRBJ1-1): GAGVSQSPSNKVTEKGKDVELRCDPISGHTALYWYRQSLGQGLEFLIYFQGNSAPDKSGLPSDRFSAERTGGSVSTLTIQRTQQEDSAVYLCASSRSLNTEAFFGQGTRLTVV.

In its sample, this clonotype was seen a few times. The genes are TRBV15 and TRBJ2-1, with D tentatively TRBD2 (5 bases). From germline, CDR1 is LNHNV and CDR2 YYDKDF (reference sequence). The CDR3 spans 14 residues. The ends were cut back, 2 bases at V and 5 bases at J, with 10 bases in the middle. The CDR3 region is CATSRKDFHNEQFF. The CDR3 nucleotides are TGTGCCACCAGCAGAAAGGACTTCCACAATGAGCAGTTCTTC.

The chain employs TRBV6-1 and TRBJ1-1; D remains ambiguous. This CDR3 is 13 amino acids long. Germline V gives CDR1 MNHNS, CDR2 SASEGT. Trimming left V 7 bases short and J 1 base short, with 10 bases between. The chain's CDR3 is CASNWLENTEAFF. In DNA form, the CDR3 reads TGTGCCAGCAATTGGCTAGAGAACACTGAAGCTTTCTTT.

As regards this clonotype: One end of the junction varies from germline; a read error may be responsible. The J gene is TRBJ2-2, the V gene TRBV6-5; perhaps TRBD2 as D (5 bases). Germline lookup yields CDR1 MNHEY and CDR2 SVGAGI. CDR3 length equals 13 residues. The CDR3, as DNA: TGTGCCGGCAGTTACCGGGGTGGCGGGGAGCTGTTTTTT. This encodes CAGSYRGGGELFF.

This clonotype was counted a few times. The rearrangement links TRBV15 to TRBJ1-2; D remains unclear. The CDR3 contains 15 residues. With 0 bases removed from V and 4 bases from J, the gap between germline ends came to 12 bases. Germline assignment: CDR1 LNHNV and CDR2 YYDKDF (reference sequence). The CDR3 sequence: CATSRDQEGSYGYTF. CDR3 DNA: TGTGCCACCAGCAGAGATCAGGAGGGCAGCTATGGCTACACCTTC. The whole variable domain, filled in from reference TRBV15 and TRBJ1-2, reads DAMVIQNPRYQVTQFGKPVTLSCSQTLNHNVMYWYQQKSSQAPKLLFHYYDKDFNNEADTPDNFQSRRPNTSFCFLDIRSPGLGDTAMYLCATSRDQEGSYGYTFGSGTRLTVV.

This clonotype was observed a few times. The chain uses TRBV7-9 and TRBJ2-5; D gene unclear. From germline, CDR1 is SEHNR and CDR2 FQNEAQ (reference sequence). V lost 2 bases, J lost 7 bases, and 8 bases lay in between. This CDR3 spans 12 amino acids. CDR3 DNA: TGTGCCAGCAGCTTACCGGTGGGGACCCAGTACTTC. Translated, it gives CASSLPVGTQYF.

A word on this clonotype: The germline gene is not matched at one end of the junction; a read error may be the cause. The chain has TRBV6-5 and TRBJ2-1; 7 positions match TRBD1. CDR3 length: 16 amino acids. Germline assignment: CDR1 MNHEY and CDR2 SVGAGI. CDR3 amino acids: CAGSYSRQGRDNEQFF. In DNA form, the CDR3 reads TGTGCCGGCAGTTACTCGAGACAGGGACGAGACAATGAGCAGTTCTTC.

The rearrangement joins TRBV3-1 to TRBJ1-2, with TRBD1 matching over 7 bases. The CDR3 has 15 residues. Germline V gives CDR1 LGHDT, CDR2 YNNKEL (reference sequence). The trim removed 0 bases at V and 9 bases at J, leaving 10 bases unmatched. The CDR3: CASSQEGQSTPRYTF. The DNA for the CDR3 is TGTGCCAGCAGCCAAGAGGGACAGAGTACCCCACGCTACACCTTC. Full variable domain (remainder filled in from reference TRBV3-1 and TRBJ1-2): DTAVSQTPKYLVTQMGNDKSIKCEQNLGHDTMYWYKQDSKKFLKIMFSYNNKELIINETVPNRFSPKSPDKAHLNLHINSLELGDSAVYFCASSQEGQSTPRYTFGSGTRLTVV.

Many counts were recorded for this clonotype. An end of the junction does not agree with germline; a read error may underlie this. V is TRBV12-3 or TRBV12-4 and J is TRBJ2-6, with 8 bases that match TRBD1. CDR3 length: 13 amino acids. The CDR3 bases are TGTGCCAGCAGACTACAGGGGGGCAACGTCCTGACTTTC. Protein: CASRLQGGNVLTF.

This sequence joins TRBV7-9 and TRBJ2-3, with unresolved D. The CDR3 length is 14 residues. The germline CDR1 and CDR2 sequences are SEHNR and FQNEAQ (reference sequence). Trimming stripped 5 bases from V and 2 bases from J, with 11 bases between. CDR3 sequence (DNA): TGTGCCAGCAGCGGGTCGATAGACACAGATACGCAGTATTTT. This gives the protein CASSGSIDTDTQYF.

The chain is built from TRBV20-1 and TRBJ1-1; tentative D call: TRBD1 (6 bases). The V end was cut by 4 bases, the J end by 5 bases, with 14 bases between. This CDR3 contains 13 residues. CDR1 and CDR2 from the germline V gene are DFQATT and SNEGSKA (reference sequence). The CDR3 DNA sequence: TGCAGTGCTACCGGCCTCCAGGGGACTGAAGCTTTCTTT. Translation gives CSATGLQGTEAFF.

This clonotype was detected ten times or more. Here the CDR3 DNA reads TGTGCCAGCAGCTTAGGGACGGATAATGAGCAGTTCTTC. Protein product: CASSLGTDNEQFF. The V gene is TRBV11-3, the J gene TRBJ2-1; D is unclear. Germline V gives CDR1 SGHNT, CDR2 YENEEA. This CDR3 has 13 amino acids. V dropped 1 base and J dropped 7 bases, with 8 bases sitting between them.

This clonotype came up a few times. CDR3 amino acids: CSARPPAETQYF. CDR3 in DNA: TGCAGTGCTAGACCGCCCGCCGAGACCCAGTACTTC. This chain uses TRBV20-1 with TRBJ2-5; D is undetermined. Germline V lookup: CDR1 DFQATT, CDR2 SNEGSKA (reference sequence). There are 12 residues in the CDR3. The germline V and J ends were trimmed by 2 bases and 5 bases, with 9 bases remaining between them.

This clonotype was recorded once. This rearrangement joins TRBV7-3 to TRBJ1-1; TRBD1 might be the D (6 bases). V shed 4 bases and J shed 5 bases, with 17 bases lying between them. Germline CDR1 is SGHTA and CDR2 is FQGTGA. The CDR3 has 15 residues. The CDR3 protein is CASSSDAGAGTEAFF. CDR3 DNA sequence: TGTGCCAGCAGCTCCGACGCGGGGGCTGGGACTGAAGCTTTCTTT.

This clonotype was counted ten times or more. The J gene is TRBJ2-1, the V gene TRBV10-3; either TRBD1 or TRBD2 may fit D (6 bases each). This CDR3 comprises 15 residues. From germline, CDR1 is ENHRY and CDR2 SYGVKD. The V end was cut by 2 bases, the J end by 6 bases, with 14 bases between. The CDR3 loop reads CAISEGFGGPNEQFF. DNA for the CDR3: TGTGCCATCAGTGAGGGATTCGGGGGCCCCAATGAGCAGTTCTTC.

V usage is TRBV7-7 and J usage is TRBJ2-5, with D tentatively TRBD1 or TRBD2 (5 bases each). CDR3 length: 18 amino acids. Trimming pared 5 bases from V and 2 bases from J, leaving 24 bases between. The germline V gene encodes CDR1 SSHAT and CDR2 FNYEAQ (reference sequence). The CDR3 spells CASSPGVVLGRNQETQYF. DNA of the CDR3: TGTGCCAGCAGCCCCGGGGTAGTACTGGGACGGAATCAAGAGACCCAGTACTTC.

This chain connects TRBV4-1 to TRBJ1-2; 7 positions agree with TRBD1. This CDR3 region has 15 residues. Germline CDR1 reads MGHRA; CDR2 reads YSYEKL. V dropped 0 bases and J dropped 4; count of bases not matched to a gene: 5. The CDR3 coding sequence is TGCGCCAGCAGCCAAGACCCGGACAGGACCTATGGCTACACCTTC. This sequence encodes CASSQDPDRTYGYTF.

The rearrangement joins TRBV29-1 to TRBJ2-2, with D unclear. CDR3 length: 15 amino acids. V was pared by 4 bases and J by 3 bases, with 15 bases between. CDR1 is SQVTM, CDR2 ANQGSEA, per germline. CDR3 sequence (DNA): TGCAGCGTTGGGGGTCGGTTTACAGACACCGGGGAGCTGTTTTTT. It yields the protein CSVGGRFTDTGELFF.

This CDR3 is CASSTGSALFGYTF. CDR3 sequence (DNA): TGTGCCAGCAGCACAGGGTCGGCCCTCTTTGGCTACACCTTC. This sequence joins TRBV21-1 and TRBJ1-2. TRBV21-1 is shown as a pseudogene. This CDR3 contains 14 residues.

On this clonotype itself: Since a much larger clone is just one base distant, this may be a read error. This chain links TRBV9 with TRBJ2-1, with 13 bases aligning to TRBD2. Germline V gene data show CDR1 as SGDLS and CDR2 as YYNGEE. This CDR3 has 14 residues. The ends lost 4 bases at V and 10 bases at J; junction bases unmatched: 5. The CDR3 DNA reads TGTGCCAGCAGCATAGAGGGACTAGCGGGGGAGCAGTTCTTC. This gives the protein CASSIEGLAGEQFF.